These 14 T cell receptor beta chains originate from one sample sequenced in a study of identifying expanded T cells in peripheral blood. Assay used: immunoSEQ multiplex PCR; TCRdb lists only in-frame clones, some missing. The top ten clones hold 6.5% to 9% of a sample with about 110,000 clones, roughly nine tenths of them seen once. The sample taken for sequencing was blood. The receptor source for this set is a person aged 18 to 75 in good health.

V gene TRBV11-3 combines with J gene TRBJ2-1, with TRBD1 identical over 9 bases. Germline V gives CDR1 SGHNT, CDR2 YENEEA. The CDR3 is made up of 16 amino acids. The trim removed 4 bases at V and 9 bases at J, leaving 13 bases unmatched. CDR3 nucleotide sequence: TGTGCCAGCAGCTACAAACCGGGACAGGGTTTTGGTGAGCAGTTCTTC. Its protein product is CASSYKPGQGFGEQFF.

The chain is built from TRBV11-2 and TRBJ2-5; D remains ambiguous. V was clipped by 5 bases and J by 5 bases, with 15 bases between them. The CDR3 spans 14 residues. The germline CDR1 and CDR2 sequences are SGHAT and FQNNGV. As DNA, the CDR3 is TGTGCCAGCAGCCAAAACGGACCCGTGGAGACCCAGTACTTC. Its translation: CASSQNGPVETQYF.

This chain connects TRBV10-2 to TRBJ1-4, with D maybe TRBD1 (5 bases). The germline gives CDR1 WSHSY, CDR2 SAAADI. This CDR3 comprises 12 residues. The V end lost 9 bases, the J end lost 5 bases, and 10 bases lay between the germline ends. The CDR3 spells CASAGRNEKLFF. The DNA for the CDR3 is TGCGCCAGTGCGGGACGGAATGAAAAACTGTTTTTT.

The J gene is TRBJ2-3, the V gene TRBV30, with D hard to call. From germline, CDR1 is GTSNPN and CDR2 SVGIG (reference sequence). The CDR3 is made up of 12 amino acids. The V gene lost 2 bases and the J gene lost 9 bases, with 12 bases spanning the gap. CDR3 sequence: CAWSHVRTTQYF. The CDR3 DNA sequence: TGTGCCTGGAGTCACGTCCGGACGACGCAGTATTTT.

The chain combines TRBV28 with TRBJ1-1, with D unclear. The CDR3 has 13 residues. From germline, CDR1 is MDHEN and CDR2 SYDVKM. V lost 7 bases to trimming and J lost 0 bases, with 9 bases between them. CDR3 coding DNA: TGTGCCAGCATGGACCGTATGAACACTGAAGCTTTCTTT. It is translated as CASMDRMNTEAFF. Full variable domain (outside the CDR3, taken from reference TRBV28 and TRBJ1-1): DVKVTQSSRYLVKRTGEKVFLECVQDMDHENMFWYRQDPGLGLRLIYFSYDVKMKEKGDIPEGYSVSREKKERFSLILESASTNQTSMYLCASMDRMNTEAFFGQGTRLTVV.

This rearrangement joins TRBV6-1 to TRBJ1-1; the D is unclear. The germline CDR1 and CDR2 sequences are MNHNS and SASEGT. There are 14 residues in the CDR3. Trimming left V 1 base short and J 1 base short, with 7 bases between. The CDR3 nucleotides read TGTGCCAGCAGTGAAGGACTTTCGAACACTGAAGCTTTCTTT. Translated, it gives CASSEGLSNTEAFF.

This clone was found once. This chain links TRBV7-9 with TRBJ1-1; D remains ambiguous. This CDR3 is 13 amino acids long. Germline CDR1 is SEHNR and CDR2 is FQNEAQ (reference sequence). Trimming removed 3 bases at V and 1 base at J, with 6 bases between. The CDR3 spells CASSFSGNTEAFF. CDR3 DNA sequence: TGTGCCAGCAGCTTCAGCGGGAACACTGAAGCTTTCTTT.

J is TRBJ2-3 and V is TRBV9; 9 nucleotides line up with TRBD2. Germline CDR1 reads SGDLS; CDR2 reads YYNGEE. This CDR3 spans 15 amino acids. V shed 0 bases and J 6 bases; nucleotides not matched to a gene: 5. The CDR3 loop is CASSVDASGMDTQYF. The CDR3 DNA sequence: TGTGCCAGCAGCGTAGATGCTAGCGGGATGGATACGCAGTATTTT. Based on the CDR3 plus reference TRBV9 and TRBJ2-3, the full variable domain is DSGVTQTPKHLITATGQRVTLRCSPRSGDLSVYWYQQSLDQGLQFLIQYYNGEERAKGNILERFSAQQFPDLHSELNLSSLELGDSALYFCASSVDASGMDTQYFGPGTRLTVL.

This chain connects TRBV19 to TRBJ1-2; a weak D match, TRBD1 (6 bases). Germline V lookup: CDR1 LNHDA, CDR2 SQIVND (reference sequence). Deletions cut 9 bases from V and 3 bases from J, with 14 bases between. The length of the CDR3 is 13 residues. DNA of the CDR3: TGTGCCAGCCAATTACAGGGCCACTATGGCTACACCTTC. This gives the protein CASQLQGHYGYTF.

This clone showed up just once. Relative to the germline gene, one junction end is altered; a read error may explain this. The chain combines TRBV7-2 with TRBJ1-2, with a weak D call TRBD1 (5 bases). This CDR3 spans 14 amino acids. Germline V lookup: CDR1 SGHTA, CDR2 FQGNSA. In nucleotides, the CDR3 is TGTGCCAACAGCCCCTCGGGAGGGGAATATGGCTACACCTTC. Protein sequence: CANSPSGGEYGYTF. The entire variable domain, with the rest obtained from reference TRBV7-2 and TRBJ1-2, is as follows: GAGVSQSPSNKVTEKGKDVELRCDPISGHTALYWYRQSLGQGLEFLIYFQGNSAPDKSGLPSDRFSAERTGGSVSTLTIQRTQQEDSAVYLCANSPSGGEYGYTFGSGTRLTVV.

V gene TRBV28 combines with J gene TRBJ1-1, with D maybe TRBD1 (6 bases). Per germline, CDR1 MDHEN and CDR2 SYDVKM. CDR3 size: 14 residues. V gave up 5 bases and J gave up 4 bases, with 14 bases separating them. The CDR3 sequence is CASSIGGLSTEAFF. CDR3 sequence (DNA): TGTGCCAGCAGTATAGGGGGGCTGAGCACTGAAGCTTTCTTT.

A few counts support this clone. The chain's CDR3 is CASSLVGDLEPQHF. The DNA of the CDR3 is TGTGCCAGCAGCTTAGTTGGGGACCTCGAGCCCCAGCATTTT. The V and J genes are TRBV7-9 and TRBJ1-5; the D gene is possibly TRBD1 (5 bases). Germline CDR1 is SEHNR and CDR2 is FQNEAQ (reference sequence). The V end was cut by 1 base, the J end by 8 bases, with 12 bases between. This CDR3 comprises 14 residues.

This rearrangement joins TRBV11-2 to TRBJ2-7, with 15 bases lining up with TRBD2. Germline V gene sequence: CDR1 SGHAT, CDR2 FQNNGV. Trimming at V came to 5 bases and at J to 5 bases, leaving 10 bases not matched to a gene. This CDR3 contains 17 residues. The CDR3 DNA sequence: TGTGCCAGCAGCCCAACGCCCGGGACTAGCGGGAGGAACGAGCAGTACTTC. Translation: CASSPTPGTSGRNEQYF.

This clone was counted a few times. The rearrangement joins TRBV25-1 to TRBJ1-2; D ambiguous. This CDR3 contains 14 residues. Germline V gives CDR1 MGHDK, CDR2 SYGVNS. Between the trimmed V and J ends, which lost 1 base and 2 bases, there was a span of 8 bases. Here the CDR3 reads CASSESGRNYGYTF. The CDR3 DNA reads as TGTGCCAGCAGTGAATCAGGCAGGAACTATGGCTACACCTTC.